The source of this TCR beta chain is a study of T-cell memory formation after mild COVID-19. General study findings and limits: Day 15 to 85 contracting clones showed balanced CD4/CD8; later expanders leaned CD4+. A second wave of clones peaked on day 37, and their SARS-CoV-2 specificity went unconfirmed. Contracting CD4+ clones were located mainly in CM and EM, and CD8+ clones in EMRA.

The germline V and J ends were trimmed by 2 bases and 5 bases, with 13 bases remaining between them. This CDR3 contains 14 residues. 5'RACE primed at constant segments yielded TCR alpha and TCR beta cDNA libraries bearing sample barcodes and UMIs. A single record per CDR3 protein comes from TCRdb applying MiXCR to the 5' RACE reads. The table has tens of thousands of distinct CDR3 sequences, less than 7.5% seen once. At least ten counts were recorded for this clonotype. Its cognate antigen is unknown. The rearrangement joins TRBV12-3 or TRBV12-4 to TRBJ2-7; no definite D call. The clonotype comes from an adult woman who had mild COVID-19 (a few samples of this study predate the infection). Cell type and time point are not known. Sequencing was carried out using PBMCs or a T cell subset sorted from them (not recorded which). CDR3 sequence: CASSLSAASHEQYF. The CDR3 bases are TGTGCCAGCAGTTTATCTGCAGCCAGCCACGAGCAGTACTTC.